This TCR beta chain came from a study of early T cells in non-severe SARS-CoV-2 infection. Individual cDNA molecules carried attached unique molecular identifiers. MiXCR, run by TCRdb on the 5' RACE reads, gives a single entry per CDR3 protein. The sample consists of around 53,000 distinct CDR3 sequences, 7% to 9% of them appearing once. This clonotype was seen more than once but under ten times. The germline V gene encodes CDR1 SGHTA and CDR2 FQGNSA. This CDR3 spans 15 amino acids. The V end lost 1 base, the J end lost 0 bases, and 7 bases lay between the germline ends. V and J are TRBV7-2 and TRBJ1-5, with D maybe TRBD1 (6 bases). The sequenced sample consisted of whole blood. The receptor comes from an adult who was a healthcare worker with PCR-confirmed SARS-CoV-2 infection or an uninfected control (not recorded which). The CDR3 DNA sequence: TGTGCCAGCAGCTTAGAGGGGGTTAGCAATCAGCCCCAGCATTTT. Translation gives CASSLEGVSNQPQHF.